This TCR beta chain is drawn from a study of T cells in localized non-small cell lung cancer. Study outcomes and limitations: Heterogeneity remains possible, as sequencing covered one tumor region only. Prolonged overall survival went with higher T cell density in the blood. Median detection of top 100 tumor clones in adjacent lung was under 75 clones. Uninvolved adjacent lung had the highest recorded T cell clonality, with tumor below it.

Note on this clone: Its antigen is as yet unknown.

The CDR3 runs 13 residues. The assay was immunoSEQ multiplex PCR, and TCRdb's table has in-frame clones only and misses some. The sample has about 77,000 clones, around 89% seen once. The receptor was isolated from a woman aged 40-69 years with stage I squamous cell lung carcinoma. The input for sequencing was peripheral blood, taken before any cancer treatment. This chain links TRBV21-1 with TRBJ1-1. TRBV21-1 is tagged as a pseudogene. The DNA of the CDR3 is TGTGCCAGCACCCAGGAGGGGAACACTGAAGCTTTCTTT. Amino acid sequence: CASTQEGNTEAFF.